One and the same sample provided the 6 T cell receptor beta chains below, sequenced in a study of control samples from healthy donors and cancer patients. This table comes from immunoSEQ multiplex PCR, and its TCRdb copy is limited to in-frame clones, with some not included. The data show 150,000 to 180,000 clones, roughly 94% seen once. Sequencing was performed on blood. All receptors come from a man in his forties in good health.

This rearrangement joins TRBV7-3 to TRBJ1-1; D gene ambiguous. Trimming took off 4 bases at V and 3 bases at J, with 9 bases between the two ends. CDR1 is SGHTA, CDR2 FQGTGA, per germline. This CDR3 is 13 amino acids long. CDR3 in amino acids: CASSSREDTEAFF. The CDR3 DNA is TGTGCCAGCAGCTCTCGGGAAGACACTGAAGCTTTCTTT.

This clone was detected only once. V and J are TRBV5-8 and TRBJ2-7; D may be TRBD1 or TRBD2 (6 bases each). This CDR3 region has 16 residues. Germline CDR1 and CDR2: SGHTS and YDEGEE. Trimming removed 1 base at V and 0 bases at J, with 14 bases between. CDR3 residues: CASSLFRGLSSYEQYF. DNA of the CDR3: TGTGCCAGCAGCTTGTTTCGGGGGCTGAGCTCCTACGAGCAGTACTTC.

The chain has TRBV19 and TRBJ1-5, with a weak D call TRBD1 (6 bases). The CDR3 spans 15 residues. V lost 3 bases and J lost 7, with 16 bases in between. CDR1 is LNHDA, CDR2 SQIVND, per germline (reference sequence). As DNA, the CDR3 is TGTGCCAGTAGTATCAGGGCAGGGGCAGGGCAGCCCCAGCATTTT. Protein product: CASSIRAGAGQPQHF.

J is TRBJ1-1 and V is TRBV7-8, with TRBD1 matching 10 bases. Unmatched junction bases numbered 1, after V lost 2 bases and J lost 4 bases. Per the germline V gene, CDR1 is SGHVS and CDR2 is FQNEAQ. The CDR3 runs to 14 residues. As DNA, the CDR3 is TGTGCCAGCAGCTTATGGACAGGGGGCACTGAAGCTTTCTTT. Amino acids: CASSLWTGGTEAFF. Variable domain in full (rest from reference TRBV7-8 and TRBJ1-1): GAGVSQSPRYKVAKRGQDVALRCDPISGHVSLFWYQQALGQGPEFLTYFQNEAQLDKSGLPSDRFFAERPEGSVSTLKIQRTQQEDSAVYLCASSLWTGGTEAFFGQGTRLTVV.

The table lists this clone with a few counts. The rearrangement links TRBV19 to TRBJ1-4; 9 bases map to TRBD1. CDR3 size: 15 residues. The germline V gene has CDR1 LNHDA and CDR2 SQIVND (reference sequence). Trimming cost V 6 bases and J 6 bases; bases outside gene matches: 8. Here the CDR3 reads CASSPDRGSYEKLFF. The CDR3 DNA reads TGTGCCAGTAGCCCGGACAGGGGATCCTATGAAAAACTGTTTTTT.

The J gene is TRBJ1-5, the V gene TRBV30; unclear D gene. This CDR3 is built from 13 residues. Per germline, CDR1 GTSNPN and CDR2 SVGIG (reference sequence). Deletions cut 1 base from V and 4 bases from J, with 8 bases between. This CDR3 is CAWSGTFNQPQHF. The CDR3 DNA reads as TGTGCCTGGAGTGGGACGTTTAATCAGCCCCAGCATTTT.